Below, one T cell receptor beta chain is given with its context. This sample is drawn from a study of CD8+ T cells in alopecia areata. Following extraction, RNA underwent reverse transcription to cDNA, which served as the sequencing template. Measured with immunoSEQ multiplex PCR; TCRdb has only the in-frame clones, and not every one. The data contain 210,000 or so clones, around 65% of them singletons. Treatment: oral pan-JAK inhibitor, 5-10 mg twice daily. Trimming took 0 bases from V and 0 from J; bases not matched to a gene: 4. Germline V gene sequence: CDR1 LGHNA, CDR2 YSLEER. This CDR3 is built from 16 residues.

The chain uses TRBV4-3 and TRBJ2-7; 8 nucleotides agree with TRBD2. This receptor was taken from a human donor with alopecia areata. The sequencing used CD4+ T cells sorted from blood, collected at week 44, from a patient treated with tofacitinib. CDR3 protein: CASSQDSGGSSYEQYF. The CDR3 coding sequence is TGCGCCAGCAGCCAAGATTCGGGGGGGAGCTCCTACGAGCAGTACTTC.